The 21 T cell receptor beta chains below all came from one sample that was sequenced in a study of post-analysis software for immune sequencing data. General study findings and limits: Patients had higher frequencies than controls of a few TRBV segments, including TRBV5-6, TRBV5-1 and TRBV20-1.

The library was made from cDNA and included unique molecular identifiers. TCRdb called the PCR reads again in MiXCR, with one record for every CDR3 protein. The sample carries approximately 770,000 distinct CDR3 sequences, about 43% recorded once. Their antigens are not known. The specimen sequenced was blood. The source is a girl under 18 with multiple sclerosis.

V usage is TRBV5-6 and J usage is TRBJ2-1; TRBD2 agrees at 8 bases. Germline values: CDR1 SGHDT, CDR2 YYEEEE. With V trimmed by 2 bases and J by 5 bases, 6 bases remained unmatched. This CDR3 is built from 15 residues. The CDR3 loop is CASSFGTSGDNEQFF. CDR3 DNA sequence: TGTGCCAGCAGCTTTGGGACTAGTGGGGACAATGAGCAGTTCTTC. The whole variable domain, remainder taken from reference TRBV5-6 and TRBJ2-1, is DAGVTQSPTHLIKTRGQQVTLRCSPKSGHDTVSWYQQALGQGPQFIFQYYEEEERQRGNFPDRFSGHQFPNYSSELNVNALLLGDSALYLCASSFGTSGDNEQFFGPGTRLTVL.

This clonotype appeared once. V is TRBV10-3 and J is TRBJ1-2, with a weak D call TRBD1 (5 bases). There are 16 residues in the CDR3. Germline V gene lookup returns CDR1 ENHRY and CDR2 SYGVKD. Trimming cost V 2 bases and J 1 base, with 14 bases left between them. The CDR3 region has the DNA TGTGCCATCAGTGAGACAGGCCCCGAGGGTAACTATGGCTACACCTTC. Protein product: CAISETGPEGNYGYTF.

The chain joins TRBV7-3 to TRBJ1-1; TRBD1 might be the D (6 bases). This CDR3 region has 17 residues. Trimming removed 5 bases at V and 1 base at J, with 20 bases between. Germline V gives CDR1 SGHTA, CDR2 FQGTGA. CDR3 sequence: CASSPLGGQPGNTEAFF. The DNA for the CDR3 is TGTGCCAGCAGCCCGCTGGGGGGACAACCCGGGAACACTGAAGCTTTCTTT.

In its sample, this clonotype was seen a few times. The chain combines TRBV20-1 with TRBJ2-1; 9 nucleotides match TRBD2. This CDR3 comprises 14 residues. Unmatched junction bases numbered 8, after V lost 3 bases and J lost 8 bases. Germline CDR1 DFQATT, CDR2 SNEGSKA (reference sequence). The CDR3 coding sequence is TGCAGTGCTAGGGGGGCGGGAGGGCTCTATGAGCAGTTCTTC. Translation gives CSARGAGGLYEQFF.

Comment on this clonotype: Just one base apart from a much larger clone, this may be a read error. The chain couples TRBV7-9 to TRBJ2-1; D gene ambiguous. This CDR3 comprises 17 residues. The germline CDR1 and CDR2 sequences are SEHNR and FQNEAQ (reference sequence). The CDR3 DNA reads as TGTGCCAGCAGCCATTCTGAAGCAAACATCGTCTACAATAAGCAGTTCTTC. The encoded protein is CASSHSEANIVYNKQFF. Combining the CDR3 with reference TRBV7-9 and TRBJ2-1 gives the whole variable domain DTGVSQNPRHKITKRGQNVTFRCDPISEHNRLYWYRQTLGQGPEFLTYFQNEAQLEKSRLLSDRFSAERPKGSFSTLEIQRTEQGDSAMYLCASSHSEANIVYNKQFFGPGTRLTVL.

The J gene is TRBJ2-5, the V gene TRBV24-1, with D possibly TRBD2 on 5 matching bases. The CDR3 length is 18 residues. V shed 1 base and J shed 0 bases, with 17 bases lying between them. Germline V lookup: CDR1 KGHDR, CDR2 SFDVKD. CDR3 in DNA: TGTGCCACCAGTGATTTTGGTGGAAGCGGAGCGTACCAAGAGACCCAGTACTTC. It codes for CATSDFGGSGAYQETQYF.

This chain joins TRBV20-1 and TRBJ2-1; D may be TRBD1 (6 bases). Trimming stripped 6 bases from V and 1 base from J, with 16 bases between. CDR1 and CDR2 from the germline V gene are DFQATT and SNEGSKA (reference sequence). The CDR3 totals 15 residues. CDR3 amino acids: CSAAPRGESYNEQFF. The CDR3 DNA reads TGCAGTGCCGCGCCCAGGGGAGAGTCCTACAATGAGCAGTTCTTC.

The chain employs TRBV20-1 and TRBJ2-7, with 8 bases identical to TRBD1. CDR1 is DFQATT and CDR2 is SNEGSKA in the germline V gene (reference sequence). Trimming took 3 bases from V and 3 from J; bases not matched to a gene: 10. CDR3 length: 15 amino acids. The CDR3 region has the DNA TGCAGTGCTAGTCCAGGGCGGGACAGGTACTACGAGCAGTACTTC. This translates into CSASPGRDRYYEQYF.

There are a few counts of this clonotype. The chain couples TRBV7-6 to TRBJ2-7; D call uncertain. Trimming cost V 1 base and J 4 bases, with 8 bases left between them. This CDR3 region has 13 residues. Germline V gives CDR1 SGHVS, CDR2 FNYEAQ. DNA of the CDR3: TGTGCCAGCAGCTTAGGTAACGGGTACGAGCAGTACTTC. Protein: CASSLGNGYEQYF.

The CDR3 DNA reads as TGTGCCAGCAGTCCCCTTTCTGGGCGGGGGAGCAGCACAGATACGCAGTATTTT. Encoded protein: CASSPLSGRGSSTDTQYF. The chain recombines TRBV6-1 with TRBJ2-3; 7 bases are shared with TRBD2. In germline, CDR1 is MNHNS, CDR2 SASEGT. The ends lost 5 bases at V and 0 bases at J; junction bases unmatched: 14. CDR3 length equals 18 residues.

There are a few counts of this clonotype. The chain is built from TRBV6-5 and TRBJ2-3; TRBD2 matches 7 bases. V shed 5 bases, J shed 2 bases, and the junction held 10 bases outside the gene matches. The CDR3 covers 16 residues. In germline, CDR1 is MNHEY, CDR2 SVGAGI. The CDR3 nucleotides read TGTGCCAGCAGTCCCGTCCCCGGGAGGTACACAGATACGCAGTATTTT. This gives the protein CASSPVPGRYTDTQYF.

The rearrangement links TRBV7-3 to TRBJ2-3; perhaps TRBD2 as D (5 bases). Germline V gene sequence: CDR1 SGHTA, CDR2 FQGTGA. Trimming stripped 3 bases from V and 4 bases from J, with 14 bases between. This CDR3 comprises 15 residues. CDR3 DNA sequence: TGTGCCAGCAGCTTGGGCGGGTTGGGGTCAGATACGCAGTATTTT. It codes for CASSLGGLGSDTQYF.

The sample holds a few counts of this clonotype. The chain carries TRBV20-1 and TRBJ2-3; the D is unclear. V was cut by 1 base and J by 4 bases, with 12 bases left in between. The germline V gene encodes CDR1 DFQATT and CDR2 SNEGSKA (reference sequence). The CDR3 totals 14 residues. The CDR3: CSARAPASPDTQYF. The CDR3 nucleotides are TGCAGTGCTAGAGCCCCCGCTAGTCCAGATACGCAGTATTTT.

The table lists this clonotype with many counts. A single base separates this from a much larger clone, so it may be a read error. The chain combines TRBV20-1 with TRBJ1-1; a possible D gene is TRBD1 (5 bases). The CDR3 extends over 12 amino acids. Germline V gene data show CDR1 as DFQATT and CDR2 as SNEGSKA (reference sequence). The CDR3 loop is CRGRVGSTEAFF. For the CDR3, the DNA is TGCAGGGGGCGGGTGGGGAGCACTGAAGCTTTCTTT.

Concerning this clonotype itself: At one of its ends the junction is not consistent with the germline gene, which may arise from a read error. V and J are TRBV29-1 and TRBJ2-3; 10 nucleotides match TRBD2. The CDR3 runs 15 residues. Germline V gene sequence: CDR1 SQVTM, CDR2 ANQGSEA. The CDR3: CSVDSSGRGTDTRYF. The CDR3 DNA reads TGCAGCGTTGATTCCAGCGGGAGGGGCACAGATACGCGGTATTTT.

CDR3 sequence: CASSRQVREAETQYF. CDR3 nucleotides: TGTGCCAGCAGCCGTCAGGTGCGGGAGGCAGAGACCCAGTACTTC. The chain is built from TRBV7-2 and TRBJ2-5, with 8 bases matching TRBD2. The CDR3 sequence is 15 residues long. With V trimmed by 5 bases and J by 4 bases, 9 bases remained unmatched. Germline V CDR1 and CDR2: SGHTA, FQGNSA.

The J gene is TRBJ2-3, the V gene TRBV20-1; 7 nucleotides align to TRBD1. Per the germline V gene, CDR1 is DFQATT and CDR2 is SNEGSKA (reference sequence). This CDR3 contains 15 residues. The junction had 10 bases not matched to a gene; V was cut back by 2 bases and J by 5 bases. The CDR3: CSARFRGMVGDTQYF. CDR3 sequence (DNA): TGCAGTGCTAGATTCAGGGGGATGGTAGGAGATACGCAGTATTTT.

Details on this clonotype: One end of the junction does not line up with germline, which may come from a read error. The V and J genes are TRBV28 and TRBJ1-2; D perhaps matches TRBD1 (6 bases). The CDR3 spans 15 residues. The germline V gene encodes CDR1 MDHEN and CDR2 SYDVKM. The CDR3 nucleotides read TGTGCCAGCCGTTTATCTGGGGGCGCTAACTATGGCTACACCTTC. Its translation: CASRLSGGANYGYTF.

As for this clonotype: A junction boundary mismatches the germline segment, possibly from a read error. This sequence joins TRBV12-3 or TRBV12-4 and TRBJ2-6, with D maybe TRBD1 (6 bases). This CDR3 contains 15 residues. The CDR3 nucleotides are TGTGCCAGCAGCACAGGGTTACCTGGGGCCAGCGTCCTGACTTTC. Translated: CASSTGLPGASVLTF.

This chain joins TRBV7-9 and TRBJ1-4, with TRBD1 matching 8 bases. CDR1 SEHNR and CDR2 FQNEAQ come from the germline V gene (reference sequence). Unmatched junction bases numbered 6, after V lost 5 bases and J lost 7 bases. The CDR3 loop spans 14 amino acids. CDR3 sequence (DNA): TGTGCCAGCAGCCCCCCGGACAGGGCTGAAAAACTGTTTTTT. Its protein product is CASSPPDRAEKLFF.

The gene calls are TRBV6-2 or TRBV6-3 and TRBJ2-3, with 7 nucleotides matching TRBD1. V lost 5 bases to trimming and J lost 2 bases; unmatched junction nucleotides: 7. This CDR3 contains 15 residues. The germline gives CDR1 MNHEY, CDR2 SVGEGT. CDR3 sequence reads: CASSPGQITTDTQYF. The CDR3 DNA reads as TGTGCCAGCAGTCCGGGACAGATTACCACAGATACGCAGTATTTT.